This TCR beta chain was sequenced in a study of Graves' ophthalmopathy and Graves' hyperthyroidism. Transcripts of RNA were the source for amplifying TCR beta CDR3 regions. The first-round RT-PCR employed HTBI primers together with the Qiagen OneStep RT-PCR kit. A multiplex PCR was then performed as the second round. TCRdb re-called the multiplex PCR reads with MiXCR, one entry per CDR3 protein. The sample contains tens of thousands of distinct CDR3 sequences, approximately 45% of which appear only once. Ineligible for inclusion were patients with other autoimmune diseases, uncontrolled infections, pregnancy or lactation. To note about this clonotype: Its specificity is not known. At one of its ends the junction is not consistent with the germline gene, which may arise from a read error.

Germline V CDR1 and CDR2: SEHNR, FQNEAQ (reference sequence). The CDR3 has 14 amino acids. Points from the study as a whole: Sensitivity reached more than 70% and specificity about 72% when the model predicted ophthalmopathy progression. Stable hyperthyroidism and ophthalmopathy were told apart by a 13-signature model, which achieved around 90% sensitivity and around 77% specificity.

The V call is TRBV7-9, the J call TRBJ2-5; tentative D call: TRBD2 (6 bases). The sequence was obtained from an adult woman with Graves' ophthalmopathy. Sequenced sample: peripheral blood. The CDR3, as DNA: TGTACCAGCAGCTTACCGGGGGTGGGGGAGACCCAGTACTTC. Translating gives CTSSLPGVGETQYF.